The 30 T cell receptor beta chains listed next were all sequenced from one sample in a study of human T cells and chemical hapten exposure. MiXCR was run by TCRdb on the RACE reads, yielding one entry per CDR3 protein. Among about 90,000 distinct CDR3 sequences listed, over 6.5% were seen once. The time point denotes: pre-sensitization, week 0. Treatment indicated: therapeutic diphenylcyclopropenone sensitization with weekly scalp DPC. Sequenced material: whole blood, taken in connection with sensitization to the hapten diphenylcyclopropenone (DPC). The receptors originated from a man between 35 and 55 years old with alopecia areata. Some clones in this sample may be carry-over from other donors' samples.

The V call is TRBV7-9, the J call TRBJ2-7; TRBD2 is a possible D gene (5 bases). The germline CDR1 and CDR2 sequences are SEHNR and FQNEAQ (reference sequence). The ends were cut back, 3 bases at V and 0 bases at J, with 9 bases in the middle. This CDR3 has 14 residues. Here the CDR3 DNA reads TGTGCCAGCAGCTTTAGCGCCCTCTCCTACGAGCAGTACTTC. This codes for CASSFSALSYEQYF. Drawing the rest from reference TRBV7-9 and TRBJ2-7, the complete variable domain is DTGVSQNPRHKITKRGQNVTFRCDPISEHNRLYWYRQTLGQGPEFLTYFQNEAQLEKSRLLSDRFSAERPKGSFSTLEIQRTEQGDSAMYLCASSFSALSYEQYFGPGTRLTVT.

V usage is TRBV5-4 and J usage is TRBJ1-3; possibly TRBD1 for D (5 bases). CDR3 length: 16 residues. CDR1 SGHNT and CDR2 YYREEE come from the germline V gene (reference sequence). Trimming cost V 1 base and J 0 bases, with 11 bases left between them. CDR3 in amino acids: CASSLSPGPSGNTIYF. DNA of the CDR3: TGTGCCAGCAGCTTGTCCCCAGGGCCCTCTGGAAACACCATATATTTT.

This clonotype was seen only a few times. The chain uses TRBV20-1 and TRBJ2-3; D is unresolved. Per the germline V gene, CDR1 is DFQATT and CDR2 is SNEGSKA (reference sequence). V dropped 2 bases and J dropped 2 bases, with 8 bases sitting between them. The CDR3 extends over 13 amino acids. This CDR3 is CSARLVVTDTQYF. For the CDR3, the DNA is TGCAGTGCTAGACTAGTGGTCACAGATACGCAGTATTTT.

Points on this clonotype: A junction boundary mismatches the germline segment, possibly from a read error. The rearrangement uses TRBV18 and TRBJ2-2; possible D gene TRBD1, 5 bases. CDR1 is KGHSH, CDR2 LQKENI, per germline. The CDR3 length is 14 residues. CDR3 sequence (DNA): TGTGCCAGCTCCCTCAAGGGGAACTCCGGGGAGCTGTTTTTT. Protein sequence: CASSLKGNSGELFF. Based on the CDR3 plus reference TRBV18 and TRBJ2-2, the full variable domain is NAGVMQNPRHLVRRRGQEARLRCSPMKGHSHVYWYRQLPEEGLKFMVYLQKENIIDESGMPKERFSAEFPKEGPSILRIQQVVRGDSAAYFCASSLKGNSGELFFGEGSRLTVL.

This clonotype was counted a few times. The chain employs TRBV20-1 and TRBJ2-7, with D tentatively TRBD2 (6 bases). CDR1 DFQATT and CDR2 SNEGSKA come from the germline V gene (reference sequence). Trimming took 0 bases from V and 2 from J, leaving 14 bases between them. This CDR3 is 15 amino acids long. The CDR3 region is CSARDAASATYEQYF. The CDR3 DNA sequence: TGCAGTGCTAGAGACGCGGCTAGCGCTACCTACGAGCAGTACTTC.

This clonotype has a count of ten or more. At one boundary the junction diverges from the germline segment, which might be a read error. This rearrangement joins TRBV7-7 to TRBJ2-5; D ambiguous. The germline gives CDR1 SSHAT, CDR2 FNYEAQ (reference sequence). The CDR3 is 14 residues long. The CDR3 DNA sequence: TGTGCTAGCAGCTTGGACCGAGATTCGGAGACCCAGTACTTC. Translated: CASSLDRDSETQYF.

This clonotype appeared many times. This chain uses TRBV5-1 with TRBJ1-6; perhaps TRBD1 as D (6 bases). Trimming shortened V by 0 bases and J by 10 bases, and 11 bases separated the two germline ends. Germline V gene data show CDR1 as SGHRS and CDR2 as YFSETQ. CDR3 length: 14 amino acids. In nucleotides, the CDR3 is TGCGCCAGCAGCTTGGACAGGGAAGGATCACCCCTCCACTTT. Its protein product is CASSLDREGSPLHF.

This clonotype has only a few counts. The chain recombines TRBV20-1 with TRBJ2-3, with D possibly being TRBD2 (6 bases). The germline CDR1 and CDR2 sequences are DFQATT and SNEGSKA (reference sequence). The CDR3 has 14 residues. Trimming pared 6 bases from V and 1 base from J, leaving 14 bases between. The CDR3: CSALAVGGTDTQYF. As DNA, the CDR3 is TGCAGTGCATTAGCGGTGGGGGGCACAGATACGCAGTATTTT.

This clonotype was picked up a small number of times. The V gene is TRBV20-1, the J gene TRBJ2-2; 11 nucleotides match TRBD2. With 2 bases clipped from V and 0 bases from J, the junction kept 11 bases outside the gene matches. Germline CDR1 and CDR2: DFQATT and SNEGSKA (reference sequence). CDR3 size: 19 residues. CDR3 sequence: CSARIEGLAVFANTGELFF. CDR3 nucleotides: TGCAGTGCTAGAATTGAGGGACTAGCGGTTTTCGCGAACACCGGGGAGCTGTTTTTT.

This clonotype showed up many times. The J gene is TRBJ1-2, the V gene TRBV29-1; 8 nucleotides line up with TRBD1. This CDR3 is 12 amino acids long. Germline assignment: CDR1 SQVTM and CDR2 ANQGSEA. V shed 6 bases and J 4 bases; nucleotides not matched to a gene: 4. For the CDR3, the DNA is TGCAGCGTGTCCGACAGGGGCTATGGCTACACCTTC. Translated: CSVSDRGYGYTF.

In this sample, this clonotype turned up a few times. The CDR3 region has the DNA TGTGCCAGCAGTTTACCGCAGGGGCCAGATACGCAGTATTTT. Translated, it gives CASSLPQGPDTQYF. V is TRBV28 and J is TRBJ2-3; D possibly corresponds to TRBD1 (6 bases). The CDR3 length is 14 residues. V was shortened by 2 bases and J by 4 bases, with 10 bases between the two germline ends. The germline V gene has CDR1 MDHEN and CDR2 SYDVKM.

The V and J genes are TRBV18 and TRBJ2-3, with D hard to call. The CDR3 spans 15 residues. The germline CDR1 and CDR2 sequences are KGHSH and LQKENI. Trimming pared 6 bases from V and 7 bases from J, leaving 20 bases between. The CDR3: CASSPPSDPTYTQYF. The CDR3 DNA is TGTGCCAGCTCCCCGCCTAGTGACCCCACCTATACGCAGTATTTT.

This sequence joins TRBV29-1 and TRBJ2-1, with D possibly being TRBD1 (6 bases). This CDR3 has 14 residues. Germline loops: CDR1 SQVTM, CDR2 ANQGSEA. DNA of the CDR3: TGCACCATAGAAAAACGGGACACCTACAATGAGCAGTTCTTC. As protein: CTIEKRDTYNEQFF.

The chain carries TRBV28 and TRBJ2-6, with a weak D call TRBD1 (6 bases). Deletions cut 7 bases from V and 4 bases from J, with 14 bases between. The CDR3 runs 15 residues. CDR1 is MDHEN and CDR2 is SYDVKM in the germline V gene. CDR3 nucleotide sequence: TGTGCCAGCACCTATACAGGGAACGGGGCCAACGTCCTGACTTTC. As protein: CASTYTGNGANVLTF.

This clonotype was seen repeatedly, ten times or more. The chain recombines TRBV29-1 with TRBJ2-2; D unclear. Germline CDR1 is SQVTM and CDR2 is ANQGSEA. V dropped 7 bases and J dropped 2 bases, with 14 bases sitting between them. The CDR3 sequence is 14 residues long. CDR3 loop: CSGVSRSNTGELFF. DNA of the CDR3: TGCAGCGGGGTGTCGCGGAGCAACACCGGGGAGCTGTTTTTT.

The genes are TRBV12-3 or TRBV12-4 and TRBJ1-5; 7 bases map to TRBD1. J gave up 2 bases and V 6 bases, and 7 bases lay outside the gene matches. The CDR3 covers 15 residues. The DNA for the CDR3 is TGTGCCAGCAGGAACGAACAGGGGCGCAATCAGCCCCAGCATTTT. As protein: CASRNEQGRNQPQHF.

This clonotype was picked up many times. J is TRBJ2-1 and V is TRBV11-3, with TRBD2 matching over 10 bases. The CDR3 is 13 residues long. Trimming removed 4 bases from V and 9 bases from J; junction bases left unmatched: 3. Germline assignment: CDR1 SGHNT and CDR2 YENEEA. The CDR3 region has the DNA TGTGCCAGCAGCTCCGGGACTAGCGCTGAGCAGTTCTTC. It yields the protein CASSSGTSAEQFF.

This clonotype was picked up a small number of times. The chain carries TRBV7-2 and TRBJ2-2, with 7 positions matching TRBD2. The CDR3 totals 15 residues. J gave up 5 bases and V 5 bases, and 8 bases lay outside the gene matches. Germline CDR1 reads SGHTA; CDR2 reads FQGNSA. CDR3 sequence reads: CASSPAGGRTGELFF. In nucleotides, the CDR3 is TGTGCCAGCAGCCCGGCTGGCGGGAGAACCGGGGAGCTGTTTTTT.

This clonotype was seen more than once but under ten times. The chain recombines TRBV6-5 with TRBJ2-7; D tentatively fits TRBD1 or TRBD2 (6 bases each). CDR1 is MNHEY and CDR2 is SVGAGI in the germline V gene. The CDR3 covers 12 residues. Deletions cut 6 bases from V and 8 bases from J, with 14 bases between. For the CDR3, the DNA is TGTGCCAGCAGCCAGAGTCGGGGGCAGCAGTACTTC. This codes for CASSQSRGQQYF.

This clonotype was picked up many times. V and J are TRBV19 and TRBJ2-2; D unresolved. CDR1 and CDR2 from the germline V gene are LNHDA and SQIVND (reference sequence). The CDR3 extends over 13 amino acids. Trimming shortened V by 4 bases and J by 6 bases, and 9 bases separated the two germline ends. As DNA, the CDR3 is TGTGCCAGTAGTACCTCCGGAGCCGGGGAGCTGTTTTTT. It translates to CASSTSGAGELFF.

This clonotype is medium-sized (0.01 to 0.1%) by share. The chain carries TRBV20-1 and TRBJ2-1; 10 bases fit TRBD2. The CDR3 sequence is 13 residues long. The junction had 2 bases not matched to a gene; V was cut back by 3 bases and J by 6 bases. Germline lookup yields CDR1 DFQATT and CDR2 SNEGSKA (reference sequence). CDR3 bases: TGCAGTGCTAGGCTAGCGGGAGTCAATGAGCAGTTCTTC. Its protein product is CSARLAGVNEQFF.

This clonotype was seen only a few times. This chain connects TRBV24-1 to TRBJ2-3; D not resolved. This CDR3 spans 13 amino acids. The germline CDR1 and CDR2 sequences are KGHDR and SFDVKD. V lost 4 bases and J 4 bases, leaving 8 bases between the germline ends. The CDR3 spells CATSDLSPDTQYF. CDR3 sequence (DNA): TGTGCCACCAGTGACCTGAGCCCAGATACGCAGTATTTT.

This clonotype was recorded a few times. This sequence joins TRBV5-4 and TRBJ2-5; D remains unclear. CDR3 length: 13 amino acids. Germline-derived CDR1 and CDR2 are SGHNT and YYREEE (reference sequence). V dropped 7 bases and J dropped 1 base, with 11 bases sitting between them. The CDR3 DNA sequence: TGTGCCAGCCGCACCCGCGGCCAAGAGACCCAGTACTTC. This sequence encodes CASRTRGQETQYF.

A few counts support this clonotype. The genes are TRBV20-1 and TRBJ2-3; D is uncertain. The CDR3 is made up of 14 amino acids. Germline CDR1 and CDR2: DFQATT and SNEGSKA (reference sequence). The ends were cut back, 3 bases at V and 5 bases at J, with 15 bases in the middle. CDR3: CSASSPNTGDTQYF. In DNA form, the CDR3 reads TGCAGTGCTAGTTCACCTAACACCGGAGATACGCAGTATTTT.

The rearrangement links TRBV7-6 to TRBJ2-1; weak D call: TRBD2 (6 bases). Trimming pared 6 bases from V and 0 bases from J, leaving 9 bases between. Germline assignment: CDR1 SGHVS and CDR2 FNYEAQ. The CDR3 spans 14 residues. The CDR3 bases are TGTGCCAGCAGTGTAGCGGACTCCTACAATGAGCAGTTCTTC. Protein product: CASSVADSYNEQFF.

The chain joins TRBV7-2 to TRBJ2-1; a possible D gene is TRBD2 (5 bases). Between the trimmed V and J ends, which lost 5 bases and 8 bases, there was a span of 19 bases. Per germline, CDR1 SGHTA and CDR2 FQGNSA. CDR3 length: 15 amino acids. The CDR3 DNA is TGTGCCAGCAGCACCCAGACACTAGAAAGCCATGAGCAGTTCTTC. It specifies CASSTQTLESHEQFF.

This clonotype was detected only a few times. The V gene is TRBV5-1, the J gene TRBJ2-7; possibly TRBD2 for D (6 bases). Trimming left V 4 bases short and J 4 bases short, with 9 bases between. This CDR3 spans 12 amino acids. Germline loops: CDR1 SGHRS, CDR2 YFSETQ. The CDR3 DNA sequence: TGCGCCAGCAGCCGTCGGGGGTACGAGCAGTACTTC. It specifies CASSRRGYEQYF.

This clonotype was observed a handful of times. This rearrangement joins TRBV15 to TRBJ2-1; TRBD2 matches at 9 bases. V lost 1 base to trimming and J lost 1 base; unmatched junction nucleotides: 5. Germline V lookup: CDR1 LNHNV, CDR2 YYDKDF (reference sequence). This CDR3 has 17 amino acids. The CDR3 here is CATSRGAGGPSYNEQFF. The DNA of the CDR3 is TGTGCCACCAGCAGAGGTGCGGGAGGGCCATCCTACAATGAGCAGTTCTTC.

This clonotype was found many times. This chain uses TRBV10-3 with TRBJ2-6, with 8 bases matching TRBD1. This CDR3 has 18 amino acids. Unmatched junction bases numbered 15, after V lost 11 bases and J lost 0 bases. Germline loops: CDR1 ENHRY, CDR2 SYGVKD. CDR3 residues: CAVTGGFNLSSGANVLTF. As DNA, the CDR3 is TGTGCCGTAACAGGGGGTTTTAACTTAAGCTCTGGGGCCAACGTCCTGACTTTC.

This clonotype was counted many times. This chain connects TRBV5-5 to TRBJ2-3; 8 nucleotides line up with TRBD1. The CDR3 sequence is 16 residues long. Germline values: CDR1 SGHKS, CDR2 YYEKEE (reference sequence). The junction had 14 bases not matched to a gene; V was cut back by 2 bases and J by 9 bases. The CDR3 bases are TGTGCCAGCAGCTTTGGACAGGGAAGAGTCAAGGTCACGCAGTATTTT. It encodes CASSFGQGRVKVTQYF.